Below, 27 T cell receptor beta chains from the same sample are listed, as sequenced in a study of human T cells and chemical hapten exposure. The time point here: healthy volunteer bleed at 2 weeks. Total RNA was extracted from unfractionated whole blood. TCRdb analysed the RACE reads with MiXCR anew, one entry per CDR3 protein. The data contain roughly 120,000 distinct CDR3 sequences, 8.5% to 9.5% of them singletons. The specimen sequenced was whole blood. These receptors were collected from a male donor in good health. Some clones in this sample may be carry-over from other donors' samples.

This chain links TRBV7-2 with TRBJ2-3, with TRBD2 matching over 9 bases. V shed 1 base, J shed 3 bases, and the junction held 5 bases outside the gene matches. CDR1 SGHTA and CDR2 FQGNSA come from the germline V gene. The length of the CDR3 is 16 residues. In DNA form, the CDR3 reads TGTGCCAGCAGCTTAGTTCTAGCGGGGAGGACAGATACGCAGTATTTT. Protein: CASSLVLAGRTDTQYF.

The chain carries TRBV12-3 or TRBV12-4 and TRBJ1-4, with 7 bases that match TRBD1. V lost 6 bases, J lost 8 bases, and 18 bases stayed unmatched. The CDR3 spans 17 residues. The CDR3: CASSSVTGAEGNEKLFF. CDR3 DNA sequence: TGTGCCAGCAGCTCCGTTACAGGGGCTGAGGGAAACGAAAAACTGTTTTTT.

The rearrangement joins TRBV20-1 to TRBJ1-6; tentatively, D is TRBD1 (5 bases). Per the germline V gene, CDR1 is DFQATT and CDR2 is SNEGSKA (reference sequence). The CDR3 consists of 14 residues. Trimming removed 5 bases from V and 9 bases from J, with 17 bases in between. This chain's CDR3 is CSAAGTLGISPLHF. The CDR3 DNA follows: TGCAGTGCTGCCGGGACCCTGGGGATTTCACCCCTCCACTTT.

The chain recombines TRBV5-6 with TRBJ2-5, with TRBD1 matching over 8 bases. The CDR3 totals 15 residues. Germline assignment: CDR1 SGHDT and CDR2 YYEEEE. The J segment lost 4 bases and the V segment lost 0 bases, leaving 5 bases of the junction unmatched. In nucleotides, the CDR3 is TGTGCCAGCAGCTTGGCCTCGGGGACAGGAGAGACCCAGTACTTC. As protein: CASSLASGTGETQYF.

This clonotype was observed at least ten times. The chain links TRBV11-2 to TRBJ2-4; the D is unclear. Germline V gene data show CDR1 as SGHAT and CDR2 as FQNNGV. This CDR3 has 19 residues. V was trimmed by 7 bases and J by 4 bases, leaving 29 bases between them. CDR3 sequence: CASTSPLGNGLAPKNIQYF. The CDR3 nucleotides read TGTGCCAGCACGAGCCCCTTAGGGAATGGATTGGCGCCAAAAAACATTCAGTACTTC.

This clonotype occurred a few times. V is TRBV7-2 and J is TRBJ1-1, with D possibly TRBD1 on 5 matching bases. The CDR3 is 12 amino acids. Germline loops: CDR1 SGHTA, CDR2 FQGNSA. The V and J ends lost 2 bases and 8 bases respectively, with 9 bases between them. The chain's CDR3 is CASSLREGEAFF. CDR3 in DNA: TGTGCCAGCAGCTTAAGGGAGGGGGAAGCTTTCTTT.

The V and J genes are TRBV10-3 and TRBJ2-2, with TRBD2 matching over 7 bases. The V gene's germline CDR1 is ENHRY and CDR2 SYGVKD. The CDR3 is 16 amino acids. V lost 0 bases and J lost 5; bases outside the gene matches: 6. The CDR3 nucleotides are TGTGCCATCAGTGAGTCTTGGACTAGTGGTACCGGGGAGCTGTTTTTT. It encodes CAISESWTSGTGELFF.

This clonotype was counted at least ten times. One end of the junction fails to match germline, which may point to a read error. The chain links TRBV12-3 or TRBV12-4 to TRBJ1-2; D remains ambiguous. This CDR3 contains 12 residues. The CDR3 nucleotides are TGTGCCAGCAGCTTAGCCCAATATGGCTACACCTTC. Translation gives CASSLAQYGYTF.

The CDR3 region is CASSGRATGANVLTF. The CDR3 bases are TGTGCCAGCAGTGGGAGGGCAACTGGGGCCAACGTCCTGACTTTC. V usage is TRBV6-5 and J usage is TRBJ2-6; 7 bases line up with TRBD2. The CDR3 spans 15 residues. With V trimmed by 5 bases and J by 2 bases, 3 bases remained unmatched. Germline CDR1 reads MNHEY; CDR2 reads SVGAGI.

This clonotype has ten or more counts. V is TRBV20-1 and J is TRBJ1-6; D call uncertain. Germline CDR1 is DFQATT and CDR2 is SNEGSKA (reference sequence). The CDR3 contains 16 residues. V lost 0 bases and J lost 6, with 15 bases in between. CDR3 loop: CSARDGRSATNSPLHF. DNA of the CDR3: TGCAGTGCTAGAGATGGGCGGTCAGCAACTAATTCACCCCTCCACTTT.

In this sample, this clonotype turned up once. The CDR3 is CAISKQGQLYGYTF. The DNA of the CDR3 is TGTGCCATCAGTAAGCAGGGACAGTTGTATGGCTACACCTTC. This chain connects TRBV10-3 to TRBJ1-2; TRBD1 agrees at 7 bases. Germline assignment: CDR1 ENHRY and CDR2 SYGVKD. The CDR3 length is 14 residues. V was clipped by 5 bases and J by 5 bases; unmatched bases: 8.

The CDR3 nucleotides are TGTGCCAGCAGGGGTGGCTCCTACAATGAGCAGTTCTTC. It yields the protein CASRGGSYNEQFF. This sequence joins TRBV7-9 and TRBJ2-1; D gene uncertain. The germline gives CDR1 SEHNR, CDR2 FQNEAQ (reference sequence). The CDR3 loop spans 13 amino acids. V was trimmed by 6 bases and J by 0 bases, leaving 6 bases between them.

This clonotype was found many times. V is TRBV10-2 and J is TRBJ1-3; no reliable D call. Germline V gene lookup returns CDR1 WSHSY and CDR2 SAAADI. CDR3 size: 13 residues. V lost 2 bases, J lost 0 bases, and 2 bases lay in between. The CDR3: CASSERSGNTIYF. DNA for the CDR3: TGCGCCAGCAGTGAGCGCTCTGGAAACACCATATATTTT.

This clonotype appeared a few times. The gene calls are TRBV11-2 and TRBJ2-2; no clear D gene. V was shortened by 4 bases and J by 4 bases, with 16 bases between the two germline ends. The CDR3 is 16 amino acids. CDR1 is SGHAT and CDR2 is FQNNGV in the germline V gene. CDR3 protein: CASSSHMVLSTGELFF. DNA of the CDR3: TGTGCCAGCAGCTCACACATGGTATTGAGCACCGGGGAGCTGTTTTTT.

The chain carries TRBV20-1 and TRBJ1-2; D is undetermined. Germline loops: CDR1 DFQATT, CDR2 SNEGSKA (reference sequence). V lost 6 bases, J lost 2 bases, and 13 bases lay in between. The CDR3 length is 13 residues. CDR3 sequence (DNA): TGCAGTGCAACCTCCGACAAAAACTATGGCTACACCTTC. Its translation is CSATSDKNYGYTF.

This clonotype was detected ten times or more. V is TRBV6-5 and J is TRBJ1-1, with D unresolved. The CDR3 extends over 12 amino acids. The germline V and J ends were trimmed by 5 bases and 2 bases, with 6 bases remaining between them. CDR1 and CDR2 (germline): MNHEY, SVGAGI. The CDR3 DNA reads TGTGCCAGCAGTCCCACCAACACTGAAGCTTTCTTT. Residues: CASSPTNTEAFF.

The chain is built from TRBV27 and TRBJ1-6; no reliable D call. V was clipped by 6 bases and J by 6 bases, with 12 bases between them. The CDR3 length is 14 residues. The germline gives CDR1 MNHEY, CDR2 SMNVEV (reference sequence). CDR3 amino acids: CASSQKDSNSPLHF. The CDR3 DNA reads TGTGCCAGCAGCCAGAAGGACTCTAATTCACCCCTCCACTTT.

The chain has TRBV6-5 and TRBJ2-7; TRBD1 matches 8 bases. After removal of 4 bases from V and 7 bases from J, the junction contained 6 bases not matched to a gene. CDR1 and CDR2 from the germline V gene are MNHEY and SVGAGI. The length of the CDR3 is 13 residues. The CDR3 region is CASSSGTGWEQYF. For the CDR3, the DNA is TGTGCCAGCAGTTCGGGGACAGGATGGGAGCAGTACTTC.

The sample holds many counts of this clonotype. The chain carries TRBV4-3 and TRBJ2-2; D remains unclear. Germline lookup yields CDR1 LGHNA and CDR2 YSLEER. The CDR3 runs to 18 residues. V lost 0 bases and J 5 bases, leaving 19 bases between the germline ends. The CDR3 DNA follows: TGCGCCAGCAGCCAAGATACCCAGTCGGTTTGGCGAACCGGGGAGCTGTTTTTT. Encoded protein: CASSQDTQSVWRTGELFF.

Ten or more counts support this clonotype. The chain joins TRBV3-1 to TRBJ1-2; D remains unclear. The V end lost 0 bases, the J end lost 4 bases, and 12 bases lay between the germline ends. CDR3 length: 15 residues. Per the germline V gene, CDR1 is LGHDT and CDR2 is YNNKEL (reference sequence). The CDR3 loop is CASSQDQDMTYGYTF. The CDR3 bases are TGTGCCAGCAGCCAAGATCAGGATATGACCTATGGCTACACCTTC. Full variable domain (rest looked up from reference TRBV3-1 and TRBJ1-2): DTAVSQTPKYLVTQMGNDKSIKCEQNLGHDTMYWYKQDSKKFLKIMFSYNNKELIINETVPNRFSPKSPDKAHLNLHINSLELGDSAVYFCASSQDQDMTYGYTFGSGTRLTVV.

This clonotype was detected a few times. V gene TRBV5-1 combines with J gene TRBJ2-1; 10 bases line up with TRBD2. Germline CDR1 reads SGHRS; CDR2 reads YFSETQ. J gave up 6 bases and V 6 bases, and 12 bases lay outside the gene matches. This CDR3 has 16 residues. CDR3 protein: CASIMTPAGGINEQFF. The DNA for the CDR3 is TGCGCCAGCATCATGACCCCAGCGGGAGGGATCAATGAGCAGTTCTTC.

The chain carries TRBV6-2 or TRBV6-3 and TRBJ1-5, with D unclear. This CDR3 comprises 15 residues. The V end lost 0 bases, the J end lost 7 bases, and 13 bases lay between the germline ends. Germline V gives CDR1 MNHEY, CDR2 SVGEGT. The CDR3 DNA follows: TGTGCCAGCAGTTACTCTTCAGGATCTGAACAGCCCCAGCATTTT. Encoded protein: CASSYSSGSEQPQHF.

This clonotype was counted once. V is TRBV28 and J is TRBJ1-1, with D unclear. The V and J ends lost 6 bases and 2 bases respectively, with 7 bases between them. From germline, CDR1 is MDHEN and CDR2 SYDVKM. The CDR3 contains 12 residues. The CDR3 coding sequence is TGTGCCAGCAGCTTGTATAACACTGAAGCTTTCTTT. This encodes CASSLYNTEAFF.

This clonotype was observed a few times. The CDR3 loop reads CASSQVSDYNSPLHF. CDR3 DNA sequence: TGCGCCAGCAGCCAAGTAAGCGATTATAATTCACCCCTCCACTTT. The chain joins TRBV4-1 to TRBJ1-6, with no clear D. There are 15 residues in the CDR3. Germline lookup yields CDR1 MGHRA and CDR2 YSYEKL. V lost 1 base to trimming and J lost 4 bases, with 8 bases between them.

This clonotype appeared a few times. The chain joins TRBV5-5 to TRBJ2-7; D possibly corresponds to TRBD1 (6 bases). CDR1 and CDR2 (germline): SGHKS, YYEKEE (reference sequence). The CDR3 totals 13 residues. V gave up 1 base and J gave up 5 bases, with 10 bases separating them. In nucleotides, the CDR3 is TGTGCCAGCAGCTTGTCAGGGGACAACGAGCAGTACTTC. Protein: CASSLSGDNEQYF.

The J gene is TRBJ2-2, the V gene TRBV5-1; 8 bases match TRBD1. V gave up 2 bases and J gave up 0 bases; unmatched junction bases: 3. Germline V lookup: CDR1 SGHRS, CDR2 YFSETQ. This CDR3 spans 16 amino acids. The DNA of the CDR3 is TGCGCCAGCAGCTTTGGACAGGGCGCGAACACCGGGGAGCTGTTTTTT. Its translation: CASSFGQGANTGELFF.

This clonotype has more than one count but fewer than ten. The V gene is TRBV19, the J gene TRBJ1-5, with TRBD1 matching 10 bases. J was trimmed by 3 bases and V by 5 bases; bases with no gene match: 4. This CDR3 contains 15 residues. The germline V gene encodes CDR1 LNHDA and CDR2 SQIVND (reference sequence). CDR3 loop: CASSARQGANQPQHF. CDR3 nucleotide sequence: TGTGCCAGTAGTGCCCGACAGGGGGCCAATCAGCCCCAGCATTTT.